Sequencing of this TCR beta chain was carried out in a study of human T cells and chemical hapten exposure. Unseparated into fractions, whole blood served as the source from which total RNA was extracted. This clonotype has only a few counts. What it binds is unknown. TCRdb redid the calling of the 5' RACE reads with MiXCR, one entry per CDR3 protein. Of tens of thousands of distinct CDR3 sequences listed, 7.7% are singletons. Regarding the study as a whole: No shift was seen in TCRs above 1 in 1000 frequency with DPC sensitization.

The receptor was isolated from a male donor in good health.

The CDR3: CASTGGGQGRRQETQYF. The CDR3 DNA sequence: TGTGCCAGCACCGGAGGAGGACAGGGGAGGCGGCAAGAGACCCAGTACTTC. V and J are TRBV2 and TRBJ2-5; TRBD1 matches at 9 bases. With V trimmed by 7 bases and J by 2 bases, 14 bases remained unmatched. The CDR3 spans 17 residues. CDR1 is SNHLY, CDR2 FYNNEI, per germline.